The text below deals with one T cell receptor (beta chain). Each donor (without exception) was a healthy Caucasian. A universal primer binding site was introduced by template switching. The final cDNA contained unique molecular identifiers. TCRdb reprocessed the 5' RACE reads with MiXCR, giving one entry per CDR3 protein. The table includes 550,000 to 700,000 distinct CDR3 sequences, more than 9% detected once. The CDR3 contains 15 residues. Germline V CDR1 and CDR2: ENHRY, SYGVKD. V lost 8 bases and J 4 bases, leaving 17 bases between the germline ends. The sample comes from a study of identical twins. The same sample was also used in a study of yellow fever vaccine responses in identical twins.

Sequencing used PBMCs. The origin of this receptor is a woman between 18 and 30 years old in good health. The chain joins TRBV10-3 to TRBJ2-2; D perhaps matches TRBD1 (5 bases). The chain's CDR3 is CAIQDPAGITGELFF. In nucleotides, the CDR3 is TGTGCCATCCAGGACCCGGCAGGGATCACCGGGGAGCTGTTTTTT.